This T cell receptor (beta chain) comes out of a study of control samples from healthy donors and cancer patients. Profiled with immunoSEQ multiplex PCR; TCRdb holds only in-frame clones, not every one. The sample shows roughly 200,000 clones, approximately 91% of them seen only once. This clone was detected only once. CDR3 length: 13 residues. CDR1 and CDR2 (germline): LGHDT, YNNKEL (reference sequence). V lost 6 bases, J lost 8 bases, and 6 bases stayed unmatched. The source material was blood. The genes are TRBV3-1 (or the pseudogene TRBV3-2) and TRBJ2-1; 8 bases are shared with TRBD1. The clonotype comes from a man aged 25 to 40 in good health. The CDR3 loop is CASSSNRGYEQFF. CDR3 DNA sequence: TGTGCCAGCAGTTCGAACAGGGGGTATGAGCAGTTCTTC.